This record looks at one T cell receptor (beta chain) sequence and its context. The antigen is not known. The PCR used 52 TRBV and 13 TRBJ primers. Assay used: immunoSEQ multiplex PCR; TCRdb lists only in-frame clones, some missing. The sample has approximately 20,000 clones, 90% to 95% seen once. Every patient with CD3G deficiency had evidence of autoimmunity. At testing, patients were 2 to 39 years old, with reduced naive and increased memory T-cell proportions. Germline CDR1 is LNHDA and CDR2 is SQIVND (reference sequence). The V end lost 5 bases, the J end lost 2 bases, and 18 bases lay between the germline ends. CDR3 length: 16 amino acids. The data belong to a study of regulatory T cells. General observations from the study: Control CD8+ cells showed a nonsignificant trend toward higher Shannon entropy than patient CD8+ cells. Skewed V and J usage and few unique V-J pairs marked patient repertoires, most in Tregs.

The source is a child aged 2 to 10 with CD3G deficiency. J is TRBJ1-2 and V is TRBV19; D is perhaps TRBD1 (5 bases). Input material: CD8+ T cells sorted from blood. The DNA for the CDR3 is TGTGCCAGTAGTCTAAACCTCCGGGACGGGAACTATGGCTACACCTTC. Its translation: CASSLNLRDGNYGYTF.